A selection of T cell receptor beta chains follows, all from one sample in a study of Graves' ophthalmopathy and Graves' hyperthyroidism. TCRdb analysed the multiplex PCR reads with MiXCR anew, one entry per CDR3 protein. Of roughly 700,000 distinct CDR3 sequences in the sample, 40% are singletons; the top ten hold around 40%. Sequencing was carried out using peripheral blood. These receptors all stem from an adult man with Graves' ophthalmopathy. CDR3s include the opening cysteine and the closing phenylalanine or tryptophan. A D gene is named only where the DNA matches it firmly. Clone size appears in some rows only: once, few, many, or a class for an expanded clone.

j_gene | abundance | d_gene | v_gene | CDR3nt | CDR3aa
TRBJ2-2 | many | - | TRBV15 | TGTGCCACCAGCAGCCTCACCGGGGAGCTGTTTTTT | CATSSLTGELFF
TRBJ2-7 | many | TRBD1 | TRBV15 | TGTGCCACCAGCTACGGGACAGGGATCTCCTACGAGCAGTACTTC | CATSYGTGISYEQYF
TRBJ1-2 | - | TRBD1 | TRBV7-8 | TGTGCCAGCAGCTTTTGGAGGGGGCGCGTCGATGGCTACACCTTC | CASSFWRGRVDGYTF
TRBJ1-5 | - | - | TRBV24-1 | TGTGCCAGCAGTCCCTTCGGGTTTGTCGGCAATCAGCCCCAGCATTTT | CASSPFGFVGNQPQHF
TRBJ1-5 | few | - | TRBV7-9 | TGTGCCAGCAGCCTGGGGGGTTGGAATCAGCCCCAGCATTTT | CASSLGGWNQPQHF
TRBJ2-2 | once | TRBD1 | TRBV24-1 | TGTGCCACCAACACGAGGACAGGGTCGAGCACCGGGGAGCTGTTTTTT | CATNTRTGSSTGELFF
TRBJ1-5 | - | - | TRBV11-2 | TGTGCCAGCAGCTTAGGGGTAGTGGGCGATCAGCCCCAGCATTTT | CASSLGVVGDQPQHF
TRBJ1-2 | - | - | TRBV30 | TGTGCCTCCCCGGTAACCTATGGCTACACCTTC | CASPVTYGYTF
TRBJ1-2 | - | TRBD1 | TRBV7-2 | TGTGCCAGCAGCCACAAGACAGGGGCACGGTATGGCTACACCTTC | CASSHKTGARYGYTF
TRBJ1-6 | - | - | TRBV15 | TGTGCCACCAGCAGAGATTTGGAGGGCTCTGGAGGGAGCAATCAGCCCCTCCACTTT | CATSRDLEGSGGSNQPLHF
TRBJ1-1 | few | - | TRBV7-2 | TGTGCCAGCACCGGGGGGGGTGGCCGGGACTCACAAGCTTTCTTT | CASTGGGGRDSQAFF
TRBJ1-4 | - | TRBD1 | TRBV5-1 | TGCGCCAGCAGTCCACAGGACAGGGTTGGGGAAAAACTGTTTTTT | CASSPQDRVGEKLFF
TRBJ1-4 | few | - | TRBV10-3 | TGTGCCAGCATGGATGGGTGGACATCTAATGAAAAACTGTTTTTT | CASMDGWTSNEKLFF
TRBJ1-4 | - | - | TRBV7-9 | TGTGCCAGCAGTTTCGGACAGTTTGGGGAAAAACTGTTTTTT | CASSFGQFGEKLFF
TRBJ2-5 | - | TRBD2 | TRBV9 | TGTGCCAGCAGCGGACTAGCGGGCTTACAAGAGACCCAGTACTTC | CASSGLAGLQETQYF
TRBJ1-6 | many | TRBD1 | TRBV10-3 | TGTGCCTCAATGGGACAGCCTAATTCACCCCTCCACTTT | CASMGQPNSPLHF
TRBJ2-6 | - | - | TRBV7-2 | TGTGCCAGCAGCCCCCTGACGGGAGTCGCCGACGTCCTGACTTTC | CASSPLTGVADVLTF
TRBJ2-6 | - | - | TRBV5-5 | TGTGCCAGCAGTCACTCTACAAAAACATCTGGGGCCAACGTCCTGACTTTC | CASSHSTKTSGANVLTF
TRBJ1-2 | - | TRBD1 | TRBV14 | TGTGCCAGCAGCCCCGTGAGACAGGGGTTGGATGGCTACACCTTC | CASSPVRQGLDGYTF
TRBJ2-7 | - | TRBD1 | TRBV10-3 | TGTGCCAGCACAGGGGGCGTCGAGCAGTACTTC | CASTGGVEQYF
TRBJ2-2 | few | TRBD1 | TRBV9 | TGTGCCAGCAGCGCGGGACAGCCGAACACCGGGGAGCTGTTTTTT | CASSAGQPNTGELFF
TRBJ1-1 | - | TRBD1 | TRBV7-2 | TGTGCCAGCAGCGGACAGGGATCCCCGAAAGCTTTCTTT | CASSGQGSPKAFF
TRBJ1-2 | many | TRBD1 | TRBV29-1 | TGCAGCGTCCTACGGACAGGGGTCGATGGCTACACCTTC | CSVLRTGVDGYTF
TRBJ1-1 | - | - | TRBV12-3/TRBV12-4 | TGTGCCAGCAGTACTCCCAGCGCCACTGGAGCTTTCTTT | CASSTPSATGAFF
TRBJ1-2 | - | TRBD1 | TRBV9 | TGTGCCAGCAGCGTAGTAGGGACAGGGGACAACTATGGCTACACCTTC | CASSVVGTGDNYGYTF
TRBJ1-1 | many | - | TRBV15 | TGTGCCACCAGCAGAGAACAGGCCTCCAACACTGAAGCTTTCTTT | CATSREQASNTEAFF
TRBJ2-7 | many | - | TRBV10-3 | TGTGCCATCAGTGGACATACCTACGAGCAGTACTTC | CAISGHTYEQYF
TRBJ1-6 | many | - | TRBV19 | TGTGCCAGTAGGCAGGGTGGTTCACCCCTCCACTTT | CASRQGGSPLHF
TRBJ1-2 | - | - | TRBV6-5 | TGTGCCAGCAGTTACTCAGTAGCTAACTATGGCTACACCTTC | CASSYSVANYGYTF
TRBJ2-5 | few | TRBD1 | TRBV11-2 | TGTGCCAGCTCACCGGACAGGGCCGAAGAGACCCAGTACTTC | CASSPDRAEETQYF
TRBJ2-7 | - | TRBD1 | TRBV7-8 | TGTGCCAGCAGCGACCCTGACAGGGGGATGTACGAGCAGTACTTC | CASSDPDRGMYEQYF
TRBJ2-2 | many | - | TRBV5-1 | TGCGCCAGCAGCTTGGTGACTTCCCACGAGGAAGGGGAGCTGTTTTTT | CASSLVTSHEEGELFF
TRBJ1-1 | few | - | TRBV11-2 | TGTGCCAGCAGCTTAGATCTGGTGAACACTGAAGCTTTCTTT | CASSLDLVNTEAFF
TRBJ2-5 | few | - | TRBV5-1 | TGCGCCAGCAGCTTGTCTTCAGGGCGTCGAGAGACCCAGTACTTC | CASSLSSGRRETQYF
TRBJ1-6 | - | - | TRBV25-1 | TGTGCTACCGGGCCTCCCTACACCTCACCCCTCCACTTT | CATGPPYTSPLHF
TRBJ2-2 | - | - | TRBV20-1 | TGCAGTGCTCAAGTAACACCTTCCGGGGAGCTGTTTTTT | CSAQVTPSGELFF
TRBJ1-1 | many | TRBD1 | TRBV5-1 | TGCGCCAGCAGTAAAGGGGGCGAGAGCACTGAAGCTTTCTTT | CASSKGGESTEAFF
TRBJ1-1 | many | TRBD1 | TRBV20-1 | TGCAGCCGGGGGGGACAGCCAAGCAACACTGAAGCTTTCTTT | CSRGGQPSNTEAFF
TRBJ2-5 | few | TRBD1 | TRBV10-2 | TGTGCCAGCAGTTTCGGACAGGTCCAAGAGACCCAGTACTTC | CASSFGQVQETQYF
TRBJ1-3 | few | - | TRBV9 | TGTGCCAGCAGCGTGGAGGCCGCACCCGCGGACTCTGGAAACACCATATATTTT | CASSVEAAPADSGNTIYF
TRBJ2-3 | few | TRBD2 | TRBV25-1 | TGTGCCAGCAGTGAGTTTGGTAGCGGGGGCACAGATACGCAGTATTTT | CASSEFGSGGTDTQYF